This T cell receptor (beta chain) came from a study of blood T cells in healthy people across ages. The CDR3 extends over 15 amino acids. Germline V CDR1 and CDR2: MDHEN, SYDVKM. The V and J ends lost 4 bases and 6 bases, in that order; junction bases with no gene match: 11. Note on this clonotype: Its antigen remains unidentified.

A sample-barcoded 5' primer and a J-beta primer mix were used in a second PCR of about 7 to 11 cycles. One entry per CDR3 protein, called by TCRdb with MiXCR from the 5' RACE reads. The profile shows 1.5 million to 2 million distinct CDR3 sequences, 49% of them singletons. The study's findings and limits: Whereas aged donors had fewer naive CD4+ cells, long-lived donors had more of them and higher diversity.

No fewer than 5 micrograms of total RNA were isolated from every sample. The sequencing input was blood. This receptor was taken from a woman between 40 and 50 years old in good health. The chain joins TRBV28 to TRBJ1-2; 7 bases are a match to TRBD1. CDR3 nucleotide sequence: TGTGCCAGCAGTTCCGGGGGACAGCTAGTCAATGGCTACACCTTC. Translating it yields CASSSGGQLVNGYTF.